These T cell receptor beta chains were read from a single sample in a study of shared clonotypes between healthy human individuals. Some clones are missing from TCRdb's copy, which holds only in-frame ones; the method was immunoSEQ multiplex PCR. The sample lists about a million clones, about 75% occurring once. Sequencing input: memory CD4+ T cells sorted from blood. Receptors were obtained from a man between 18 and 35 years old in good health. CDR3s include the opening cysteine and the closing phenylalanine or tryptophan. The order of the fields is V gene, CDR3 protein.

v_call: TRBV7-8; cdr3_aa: CASSLEGASNQPQHF
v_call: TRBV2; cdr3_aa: CASSPGGFTTSNEQYF
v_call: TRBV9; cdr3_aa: CASSASGGGQYF
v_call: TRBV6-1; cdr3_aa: CASSGDRGTKSSGYTF
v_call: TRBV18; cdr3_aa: CASSPFEGTDTQYF
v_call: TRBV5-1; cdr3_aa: CASSFQGRGNTEAFF
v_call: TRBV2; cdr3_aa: CASSEAMATEAFF
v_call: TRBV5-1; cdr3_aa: CASSFTGSIEQFF
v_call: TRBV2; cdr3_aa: CASRKDGDSYEQYF
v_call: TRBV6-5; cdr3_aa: CASSYSTGPLYEQYF
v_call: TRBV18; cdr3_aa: CASSPTGTVYNEQFF
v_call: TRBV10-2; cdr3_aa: CASRRGEKLFF
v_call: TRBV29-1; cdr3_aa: CSVRVSTGTYEQYF
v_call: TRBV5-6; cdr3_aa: CASSPGTTYSYEQYF
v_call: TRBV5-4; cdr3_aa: CASSARFSGGKDEQFF
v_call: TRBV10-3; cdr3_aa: CAISDGEGVSNQPQHF
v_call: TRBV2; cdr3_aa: CASRREGEQYF
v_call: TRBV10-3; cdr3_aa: CATRVGETQYF
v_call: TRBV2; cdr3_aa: CASSRSGTGETQYF
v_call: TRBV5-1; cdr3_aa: CASSLGPSGGPETQYF
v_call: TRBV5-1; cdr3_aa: CASSPTSGSSYNEQFF
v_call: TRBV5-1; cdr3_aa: CASSLGTTDTQYF
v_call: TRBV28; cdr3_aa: CASSLLGPTDTQYF
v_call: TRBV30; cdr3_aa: CAWQTGFSGNTIYF
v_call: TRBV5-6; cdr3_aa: CASSLRTASLGEAFF
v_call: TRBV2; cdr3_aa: CASRLDAVEGEKLFF
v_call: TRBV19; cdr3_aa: CASTRDRSSGANVLTF
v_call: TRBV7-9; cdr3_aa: CASSPMGQNYGYTF
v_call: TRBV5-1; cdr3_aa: CASSPGQGVTDTQYF
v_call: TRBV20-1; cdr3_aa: CSASGGIEQYF
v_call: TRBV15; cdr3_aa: CATSRGQGYTDTQYF
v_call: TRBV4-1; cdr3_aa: CASSLGGGSTLFSPLHF
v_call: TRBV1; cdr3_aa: CTSSQTRGQITSTDTQYF
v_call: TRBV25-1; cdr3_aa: CASSVTDTQYF
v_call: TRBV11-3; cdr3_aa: CASSLGGTAYEQYF
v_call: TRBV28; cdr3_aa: CASGGGNNSPLHF
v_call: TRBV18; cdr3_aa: CASSKQGDEQYF
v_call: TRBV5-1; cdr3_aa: CASRSGETQYF
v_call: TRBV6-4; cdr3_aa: CASSATGTSNQPQHF
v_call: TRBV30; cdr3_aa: CAWGEDKAHGYTF
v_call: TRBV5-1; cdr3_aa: CASSLERQGASFDF
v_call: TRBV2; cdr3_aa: CASSEDPLLRRRNSNYGYTF
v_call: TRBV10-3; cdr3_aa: CAINTGSGNTIYF
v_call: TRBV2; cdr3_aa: CASSPLGAPYEQYF
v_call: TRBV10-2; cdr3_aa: CASSWGTSGGASDTQYF
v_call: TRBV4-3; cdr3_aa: CASSQRPQETQYF
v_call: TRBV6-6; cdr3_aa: CASSYTGTDGYTF
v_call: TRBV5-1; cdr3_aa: CASSQRTGLHSNQPQHF
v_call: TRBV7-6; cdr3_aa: CASSLAGDEAFF
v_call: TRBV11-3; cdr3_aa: CASSPEGGVYNTGELFF
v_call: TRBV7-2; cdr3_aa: CASSLATSGRASYEQYF
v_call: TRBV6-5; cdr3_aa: CASSYSGPTNEKLFF
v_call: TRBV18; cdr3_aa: CASSPGVGYNSPLHF